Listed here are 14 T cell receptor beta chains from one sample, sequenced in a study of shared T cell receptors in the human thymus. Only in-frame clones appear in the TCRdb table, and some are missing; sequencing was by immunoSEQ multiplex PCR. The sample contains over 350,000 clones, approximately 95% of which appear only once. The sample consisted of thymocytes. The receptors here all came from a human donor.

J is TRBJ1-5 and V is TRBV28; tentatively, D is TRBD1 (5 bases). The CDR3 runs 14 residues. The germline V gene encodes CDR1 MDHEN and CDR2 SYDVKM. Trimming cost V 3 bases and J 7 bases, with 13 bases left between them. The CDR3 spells CASSFYPGPQPQHF. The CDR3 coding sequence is TGTGCCAGCAGTTTCTACCCAGGGCCCCAGCCCCAGCATTTT.

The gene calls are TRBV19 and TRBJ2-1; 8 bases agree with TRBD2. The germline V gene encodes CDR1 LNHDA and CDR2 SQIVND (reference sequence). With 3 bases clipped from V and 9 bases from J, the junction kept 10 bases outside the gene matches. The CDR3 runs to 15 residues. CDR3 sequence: CASSILDGSGIEQFF. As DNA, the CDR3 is TGTGCCAGTAGTATTCTCGATGGTAGCGGGATTGAGCAGTTCTTC.

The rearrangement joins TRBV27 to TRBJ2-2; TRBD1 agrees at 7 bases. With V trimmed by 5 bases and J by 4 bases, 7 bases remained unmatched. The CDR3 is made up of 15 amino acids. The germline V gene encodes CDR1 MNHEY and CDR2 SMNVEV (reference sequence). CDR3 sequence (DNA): TGTGCCAGCAGTCCCCCTAGGGGGCGCACCGGGGAGCTGTTTTTT. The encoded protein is CASSPPRGRTGELFF.

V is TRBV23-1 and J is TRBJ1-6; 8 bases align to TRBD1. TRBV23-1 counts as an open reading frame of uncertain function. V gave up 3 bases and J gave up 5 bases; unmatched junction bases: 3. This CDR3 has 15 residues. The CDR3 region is CASSQQDRDNSPLHF. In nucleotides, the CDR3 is TGCGCCAGCAGTCAGCAGGACAGGGATAATTCACCCCTCCACTTT.

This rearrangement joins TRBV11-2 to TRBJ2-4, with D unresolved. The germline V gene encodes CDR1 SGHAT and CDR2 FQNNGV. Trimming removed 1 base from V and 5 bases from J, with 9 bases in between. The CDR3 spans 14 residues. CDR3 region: CASSLGWVQNIQYF. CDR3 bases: TGTGCCAGCAGCTTAGGGTGGGTCCAAAACATTCAGTACTTC.

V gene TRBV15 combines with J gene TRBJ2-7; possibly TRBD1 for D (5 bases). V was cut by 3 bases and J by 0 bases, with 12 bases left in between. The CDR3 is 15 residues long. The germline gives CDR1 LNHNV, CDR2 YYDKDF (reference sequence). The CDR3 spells CATSRADIGSYEQYF. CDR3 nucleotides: TGTGCCACCAGCAGGGCGGACATCGGCTCCTACGAGCAGTACTTC.

Here the CDR3 reads CASSPSGAGCQETQYF. The CDR3 nucleotides are TGTGCCAGCAGCCCTAGTGGAGCGGGATGCCAAGAGACCCAGTACTTC. J is TRBJ2-5 and V is TRBV27; 7 positions agree with TRBD2. CDR3 size: 16 residues. Germline V lookup: CDR1 MNHEY, CDR2 SMNVEV (reference sequence). V was clipped by 6 bases and J by 1 base; unmatched bases: 11.

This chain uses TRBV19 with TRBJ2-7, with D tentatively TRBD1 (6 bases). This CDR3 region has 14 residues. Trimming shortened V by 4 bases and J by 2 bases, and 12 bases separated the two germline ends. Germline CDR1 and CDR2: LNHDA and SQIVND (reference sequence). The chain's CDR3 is CASSTRGQPYEQYF. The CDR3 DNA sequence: TGTGCCAGTAGTACTCGAGGACAGCCCTACGAGCAGTACTTC.

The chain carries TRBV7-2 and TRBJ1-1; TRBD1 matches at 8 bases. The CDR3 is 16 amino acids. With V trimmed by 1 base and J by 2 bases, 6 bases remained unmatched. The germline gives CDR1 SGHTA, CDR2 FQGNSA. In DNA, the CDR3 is TGTGCCAGCAGCTTAGGGCAGGGGGCTCTTAACACTGAAGCTTTCTTT. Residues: CASSLGQGALNTEAFF.

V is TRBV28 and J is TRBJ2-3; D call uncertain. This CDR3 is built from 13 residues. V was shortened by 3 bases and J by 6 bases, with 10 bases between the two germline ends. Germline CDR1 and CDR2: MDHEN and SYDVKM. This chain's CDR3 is CASSLISYDTQYF. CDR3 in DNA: TGTGCCAGCAGTTTGATCAGCTATGATACGCAGTATTTT.

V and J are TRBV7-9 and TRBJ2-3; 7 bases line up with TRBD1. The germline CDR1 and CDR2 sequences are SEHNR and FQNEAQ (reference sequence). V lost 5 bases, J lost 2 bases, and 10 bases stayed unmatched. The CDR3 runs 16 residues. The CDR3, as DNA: TGTGCCAGCAGCCCGGGACAGTTGCTTCTCACAGATACGCAGTATTTT. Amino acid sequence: CASSPGQLLLTDTQYF. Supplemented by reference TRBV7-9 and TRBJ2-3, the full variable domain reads DTGVSQNPRHKITKRGQNVTFRCDPISEHNRLYWYRQTLGQGPEFLTYFQNEAQLEKSRLLSDRFSAERPKGSFSTLEIQRTEQGDSAMYLCASSPGQLLLTDTQYFGPGTRLTVL.

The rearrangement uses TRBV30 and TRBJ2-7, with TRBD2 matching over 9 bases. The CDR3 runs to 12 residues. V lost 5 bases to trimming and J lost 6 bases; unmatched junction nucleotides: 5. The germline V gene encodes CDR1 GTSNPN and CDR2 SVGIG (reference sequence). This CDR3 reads CAWGREGREQYF. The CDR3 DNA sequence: TGTGCCTGGGGGCGGGAGGGCCGCGAGCAGTACTTC.

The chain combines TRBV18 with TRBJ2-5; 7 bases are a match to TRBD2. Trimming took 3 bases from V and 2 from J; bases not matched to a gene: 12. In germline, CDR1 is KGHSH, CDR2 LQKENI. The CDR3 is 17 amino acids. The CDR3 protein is CASSPEIAGASQETQYF. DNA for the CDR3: TGTGCCAGCTCACCGGAGATAGCGGGTGCGTCACAAGAGACCCAGTACTTC.

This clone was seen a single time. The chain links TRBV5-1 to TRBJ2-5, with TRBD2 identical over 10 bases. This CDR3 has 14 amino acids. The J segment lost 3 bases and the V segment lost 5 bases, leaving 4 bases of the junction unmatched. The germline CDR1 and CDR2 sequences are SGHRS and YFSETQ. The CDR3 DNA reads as TGCGCCAGCAGGACTAGCGGGCGGAAAGAGACCCAGTACTTC. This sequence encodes CASRTSGRKETQYF.